This TCR beta chain was identified in a study of T cell repertoires in cytomegalovirus infection. About the research overall: Evidence of both CMV infection and a matching HLA type came from public TCR beta signatures.

The ends lost 4 bases at V and 0 bases at J; junction bases unmatched: 7. CDR3 length equals 16 residues. The study's findings and limits: HLA-C-restricted CMV clonotypes gave the most frequent clonotype in two of eight donors. Public TCR beta family frequency separated CMV-and-HLA carriers, including in an independent cohort.

In this sample, this clonotype turned up many times. Its antigen remains unidentified. One entry per CDR3 protein results from TCRdb running MiXCR on the reads. Of more than 350,000 distinct CDR3 sequences listed, approximately 31% are singletons. The TCR was taken from a human donor in good health (CMV status not recorded). Some clones in this sample may be carry-over from other donors' samples. The material sequenced was PBMCs. V gene TRBV12-3 or TRBV12-4 combines with J gene TRBJ2-3; 7 bases agree with TRBD1. The CDR3 loop is CASSSQQGLSTDTQYF. CDR3 DNA: TGTGCCAGCAGTTCGCAACAGGGGTTGAGCACAGATACGCAGTATTTT.